These T cell receptor beta chains were read from a single sample in a study of shared clonotypes between healthy human individuals. Profiled with immunoSEQ multiplex PCR; TCRdb holds only in-frame clones, not every one. The repertoire includes 2 million to 2.5 million clones, approximately 93% of them detected once, and 0.3% to 0.4% sits in the top ten. Input material: naive CD4+ T cells from PBMCs. Every receptor here comes from a man aged 18 to 35 in good health. Some clones in this sample may be carry-over from other donors' samples. CDR3s include the opening cysteine and the closing phenylalanine or tryptophan. D genes are given only for firm matches. Rows may omit the clone size; those that give it use once, few, many or a size class.

TRBJ1-5	-	TRBV28	-	CASTLRGGSNQPQHF	TGTGCCAGCACTCTCAGGGGCGGTAGCAATCAGCCCCAGCATTTT
TRBJ2-1	-	TRBV4-2	-	CASSPLDSQGGPYNEQFF	TGTGCCAGCAGCCCCCTCGATTCACAGGGAGGGCCCTACAATGAGCAGTTCTTC
TRBJ2-1	-	TRBV14	-	CASSQERGGSYNEQFF	TGTGCCAGCAGCCAAGAACGCGGCGGCTCCTACAATGAGCAGTTCTTC
TRBJ1-2	-	TRBV5-1	-	CASRRGGDYGYTF	TGCGCCAGCCGCCGCGGGGGAGACTATGGCTACACCTTC
TRBJ1-4	few	TRBV5-4	-	CASSLQDSNEKLFF	TGTGCCAGCAGCTTGCAGGATAGTAATGAAAAACTGTTTTTT
TRBJ2-1	-	TRBV5-1	-	CASSLAWLDTSYNEQFF	TGCGCCAGCAGCTTGGCCTGGCTAGACACATCCTACAATGAGCAGTTCTTC
TRBJ2-1	once	TRBV5-8	TRBD1	CASSIGQGFYNEQFF	TGTGCCAGCAGCATAGGACAGGGGTTTTACAATGAGCAGTTCTTC
TRBJ2-3	-	TRBV30	-	CAWSVPEPTDTQYF	TGTGCCTGGAGTGTACCGGAACCCACAGATACGCAGTATTTT
TRBJ2-3	once	TRBV5-8	TRBD2	CASSPLGVAGVTDTQYF	TGTGCCAGCAGCCCCCTAGGAGTAGCGGGAGTTACAGATACGCAGTATTTT
TRBJ2-6	-	TRBV18	-	CASSPLGTGANVLTF	TGTGCCAGCTCACCACTTGGAACTGGGGCCAACGTCCTGACTTTC
TRBJ2-7	-	TRBV28	-	CASSLAGRNEQYF	TGTGCCAGCAGTTTAGCGGGTAGAAACGAGCAGTACTTC
TRBJ1-2	-	TRBV14	-	CASSPTNYGYTF	TGTGCCAGCAGCCCGACTAACTATGGCTACACCTTC
TRBJ1-1	few	TRBV18	-	CASSPNVGATEAFF	TGTGCCAGCTCACCAAACGTCGGCGCCACTGAAGCTTTCTTT
TRBJ1-2	once	TRBV30	TRBD1	CAWGTGGNIHGYTF	TGTGCCTGGGGGACAGGGGGCAACATCCATGGCTACACCTTC
TRBJ2-1	-	TRBV7-2	-	CASSLKPSSYNEQFF	TGTGCCAGCAGCTTAAAACCCAGCTCCTACAATGAGCAGTTCTTC
TRBJ1-2	-	TRBV13	-	CASSLTLGVGYTF	TGTGCCAGCAGCTTAACGCTGGGGGTCGGCTACACCTTC